Listed below are T cell receptor beta chains from one sample, sequenced in a study of hypomethylating agent response in myelodysplastic syndrome. Using immunoSEQ multiplex PCR, the repertoire was profiled, and TCRdb retains in-frame clones only, with some absent. The table shows 900 to 1,100 clones, with about 81% occurring only once. The material sequenced was bone marrow, taken before or after starting hypomethylating agent treatment for myelodysplastic syndrome (not recorded which). The receptors were gathered from a human donor with myelodysplastic syndrome. The CDR3 runs from the conserved cysteine through the conserved F or W. The order of the fields is clone size, V gene, D gene, J gene, CDR3 DNA, CDR3 protein. A D gene is named only where the DNA matches it firmly. Only some rows state a clone size, as once, few, many or a class for expanded clones.

few	TRBV2	NA	TRBJ1-6	TGTGCCAGCAGTGATTGGGGCTCCTATAATTCACCCCTCCACTTT	CASSDWGSYNSPLHF
NA	TRBV5-4	TRBD1	TRBJ1-1	TGTGCCAGCAGCTTGGGCCAGGGGGCAGCTTCGCTTCACACTGAAGCTTTCTTT	CASSLGQGAASLHTEAFF
once	TRBV7-8	NA	TRBJ1-1	TGTGCCAGCAGCTTTCTGGGTTTCGCAATGGAAGCTTTCTTT	CASSFLGFAMEAFF
NA	TRBV15	NA	TRBJ1-4	TGTGCCACCAGCAGAGCGCCCACGATATGGGGTGTTAATGAAAAACTGTTTTTT	CATSRAPTIWGVNEKLFF
NA	TRBV27	NA	TRBJ2-6	TGTGCCAGCAGTGCTCAACTCGGACGGAGGACCCTGATCTCTGGGGCCAACGTCCTGACTTTC	CASSAQLGRRTLISGANVLTF
NA	TRBV9	NA	TRBJ2-5	TGTGCCAGCAGCGTATGGGGAGGCCAAGAGACCCAGTACTTC	CASSVWGGQETQYF
few	TRBV27	TRBD2	TRBJ2-1	TGTGCCAGCAGTTTTACTAGCGGAGCCTACAATGAGCAGTTCTTC	CASSFTSGAYNEQFF
NA	TRBV5-1	TRBD1	TRBJ1-5	TGCGCCAGCAGCTTAGACGGACAGGGCCAGCCCCAGCATTTT	CASSLDGQGQPQHF
NA	TRBV23-1	NA	TRBJ2-1	TGCGCCAGCAGTCAAGCAGCAGGATCCTACAATGAGCAGTTCTTC	CASSQAAGSYNEQFF
NA	TRBV4-2	TRBD2	TRBJ2-5	TGTGCCAGCAGCCAAGACTTAGCGGGGGCTATCCGGGAGACCCAGTACTTC	CASSQDLAGAIRETQYF
few	TRBV4-1	NA	TRBJ2-1	TGCGCCAGCAGCCAAGAAGACTACCCCTCCTACAATGAGCAGTTCTTC	CASSQEDYPSYNEQFF
NA	TRBV19	NA	TRBJ1-2	TGTGCCAGTAGTATTGAACAGAACTATGGCTACACCTTC	CASSIEQNYGYTF
NA	TRBV2	TRBD2	TRBJ2-1	TGTGCCAGCAGTTCTATTCTAGCGGGCTTTCAGTTCTTC	CASSSILAGFQFF
NA	TRBV4-1	TRBD2	TRBJ2-7	TGCGCCAGCAGCCAAGATTTGGGACTAGTCCCCGGCGAGCAGTACTTC	CASSQDLGLVPGEQYF
once	TRBV7-8	NA	TRBJ2-6	TGTGCCAGCAGCTTCTGCCCTTACCCACAAAGTCGGGCCAACGTCCTGACTTTC	CASSFCPYPQSRANVLTF
NA	TRBV27	NA	TRBJ1-4	TGTGCCAGCAGTTGGTTACTAGGAGAAAAACTGTTTTTT	CASSWLLGEKLFF
NA	TRBV5-6	NA	TRBJ2-1	TGTGCCAGCAGCCCACCAGCGCCGGACTATGACAATGAGCAGTTCTTC	CASSPPAPDYDNEQFF
NA	TRBV4-1	TRBD2	TRBJ2-7	TGCGCCAGCAGCCGAACATGGGGACTAGACCGATACGAGCAGTACTTC	CASSRTWGLDRYEQYF
NA	TRBV27	NA	TRBJ1-1	TGTGCCAGTAAGCCAGGGATTTGGACTGAAGCTTTCTTT	CASKPGIWTEAFF
NA	TRBV7-6	NA	TRBJ1-3	TGTGCCAGCAGCTTACGGTCAAGCTCTGGAAACACCATATATTTT	CASSLRSSSGNTIYF
NA	TRBV28	NA	TRBJ1-1	TGTGCCAGCAGACGTACAGGTGGGTACACTGAAGCTTTCTTT	CASRRTGGYTEAFF
NA	TRBV5-6	NA	TRBJ1-1	TGTGCCAGCAGCTTGTCAGGGTTTACTGAAGCTTTCTTT	CASSLSGFTEAFF
hyperexpanded	TRBV19	NA	TRBJ1-2	TGTGCCAGTAGTCCCTTCGAAGGGCTCAACTATGGCTACACCTTC	CASSPFEGLNYGYTF
NA	TRBV27	NA	TRBJ2-5	TGTGCCAGCAGTTTATGGGGGGGGCGCGTCGAGGAGACCCAGTACTTC	CASSLWGGRVEETQYF
NA	TRBV7-8	NA	TRBJ2-1	TGTGCCAGCAGCTTAGCAACGGGCGGGGCCTCGAAGTTCTTC	CASSLATGGASKFF
NA	TRBV14	NA	TRBJ1-6	TGTGCCAGCAGCCAAGGAAAGCAAATAGTTAATTCACCCCTCCACTTT	CASSQGKQIVNSPLHF
NA	TRBV18	TRBD2	TRBJ2-1	TGTGCCAGCTCACGGGAAGCGGGGAGCTCCTACAATGAGCAGTTCTTC	CASSREAGSSYNEQFF
once	TRBV9	TRBD1	TRBJ1-4	TGTGCCAGCAGCCCGGGACAGGGGGCGCCTGAAAAACTGTTTTTT	CASSPGQGAPEKLFF
NA	TRBV7-9	TRBD1	TRBJ2-7	TGTGCCAGCAGCCCTCCGACAGGGTGGGCCTACGAGCAGTACTTC	CASSPPTGWAYEQYF
NA	TRBV2	NA	TRBJ2-5	TGTGCCAGCAGTTTTCTGCTAGGGGAACAAGAGACCCAGTACTTC	CASSFLLGEQETQYF
NA	TRBV27	NA	TRBJ2-3	TGTGCCACGAAGAGCAACCCGGGCCTGAACACAGATACGCAGTATTTT	CATKSNPGLNTDTQYF
once	TRBV9	NA	TRBJ1-3	TGTGCCAGCAGCGGAGGCTCGGCGGTCTCTGGAAACACCATATATTTT	CASSGGSAVSGNTIYF
NA	TRBV7-6	NA	TRBJ2-1	TGTGCCAGCAGCTTAGTTGTAGGTCTCAATGAGCAGTTCTTC	CASSLVVGLNEQFF
NA	TRBV13	NA	TRBJ2-2	TGTGCCAGCAGCCTCGGGCGCTGGAACACCGGGGAGCTGTTTTTT	CASSLGRWNTGELFF
NA	TRBV29-1	TRBD2	TRBJ2-3	TGCAGCGTCAACCCCCCGGAACTAGCGGGGGTTACGCAGTATTTT	CSVNPPELAGVTQYF